These 25 T cell receptor beta chains came from one sample sequenced in a study of beta chain features in type 1 diabetes. Points from the study as a whole: Type 1 diabetes patients had TCRB CDR3s that were shorter (moderately but significantly so) in all four CD4+ subsets.

The antigens of these receptors remain unknown. Isolated RNA was reverse transcribed in full, so expressed TCRB transcripts were sequenced. Profiled with immunoSEQ multiplex PCR; TCRdb holds only in-frame clones, not every one. The sample contains about 700,000 clones, about an eighth of which appear only once. Sample: naive CD4+ T cells from blood. These TCRs come from a man younger than 35 with type 1 diabetes.

This clone turned up a few times. The V gene is TRBV9, the J gene TRBJ1-5, with 9 bases aligning to TRBD1. V dropped 3 bases and J dropped 5; count of bases not matched to a gene: 6. The germline CDR1 and CDR2 sequences are SGDLS and YYNGEE. The CDR3 contains 15 residues. CDR3 coding DNA: TGTGCCAGCAGCGCCAGACAGGGGGTCGATCAGCCCCAGCATTTT. Translated, it gives CASSARQGVDQPQHF.

The genes are TRBV7-8 and TRBJ2-5; a possible D gene is TRBD1 (6 bases). The CDR3 length is 15 residues. Per the germline V gene, CDR1 is SGHVS and CDR2 is FQNEAQ. Trimming removed 1 base from V and 5 bases from J, with 14 bases in between. The CDR3 reads CASSLVGGSSETQYF. The CDR3 nucleotides are TGTGCCAGCAGCTTAGTAGGGGGAAGTTCGGAGACCCAGTACTTC.

This clone has just a few counts. Here the CDR3 DNA reads TGTGCCACCAAGGGGTACAGGGAAGGGCCCAATCAGCCCCAGCATTTT. As protein: CATKGYREGPNQPQHF. The chain carries TRBV15 and TRBJ1-5; a possible D gene is TRBD1 (6 bases). There are 16 residues in the CDR3. Trimming took off 7 bases at V and 3 bases at J, with 19 bases between the two ends. Germline V gene sequence: CDR1 LNHNV, CDR2 YYDKDF (reference sequence).

The DNA of the CDR3 is TGTGCCAGCAGTTTACGGAGATGGGGGACCCAGTACTTC. Its protein is CASSLRRWGTQYF. The chain carries TRBV28 and TRBJ2-5; no definite D call. Trimming pared 2 bases from V and 7 bases from J, leaving 11 bases between. The CDR3 consists of 13 residues. Germline V gene sequence: CDR1 MDHEN, CDR2 SYDVKM.

This clone appeared a few times. The chain is built from TRBV19 and TRBJ2-4; D is ambiguous. The CDR3 has 15 amino acids. V dropped 7 bases and J dropped 4 bases, with 17 bases sitting between them. Germline CDR1 reads LNHDA; CDR2 reads SQIVND (reference sequence). DNA for the CDR3: TGTGCCAGTACCCGCTCCTTGCCGGATAAAAACATTCAGTACTTC. Protein product: CASTRSLPDKNIQYF.

The gene calls are TRBV10-2 and TRBJ2-5; D may be TRBD1 or TRBD2 (6 bases each). The CDR3 has 12 residues. Germline CDR1 is WSHSY and CDR2 is SAAADI. V gave up 10 bases and J gave up 3 bases, with 12 bases separating them. CDR3: CATGAGEETQYF. The CDR3 DNA follows: TGCGCCACGGGGGCAGGGGAAGAGACCCAGTACTTC.

The V gene is TRBV2, the J gene TRBJ2-3, with 12 bases identical to TRBD2. V dropped 7 bases and J dropped 0; count of bases not matched to a gene: 11. The CDR3 sequence is 18 residues long. Germline values: CDR1 SNHLY, CDR2 FYNNEI. The CDR3 is CASKGRLAGATSTDTQYF. In DNA, the CDR3 is TGTGCCAGCAAGGGGCGACTAGCGGGGGCAACTAGCACAGATACGCAGTATTTT.

This clone occurred a few times. The chain carries TRBV11-2 and TRBJ2-1; TRBD2 might be the D (6 bases). V lost 7 bases and J lost 8, with 24 bases in between. In germline, CDR1 is SGHAT, CDR2 FQNNGV. The CDR3 runs to 16 residues. DNA for the CDR3: TGTGCCAGCACCATCCGGCGGGACCCCCTAGGAGATGAGCAGTTCTTC. Amino acids: CASTIRRDPLGDEQFF.

This clone showed up just a few times. CDR3 coding DNA: TGTGCCAGCAGTAAGGGGGGATCCGAAGCTTTCTTT. It translates to CASSKGGSEAFF. V usage is TRBV2 and J usage is TRBJ1-1; TRBD1 might be the D (6 bases). V was pared by 5 bases and J by 8 bases, with 12 bases between. CDR3 length: 12 amino acids. Germline CDR1 and CDR2: SNHLY and FYNNEI.

In this sample, this clone turned up a few times. This chain connects TRBV30 to TRBJ2-1; TRBD2 aligns across 11 bases. Germline V gene sequence: CDR1 GTSNPN, CDR2 SVGIG (reference sequence). V was clipped by 4 bases and J by 8 bases; unmatched bases: 16. The CDR3 runs 17 residues. The CDR3 nucleotides are TGTGCCTGGATCAGTAGCGGGGGGGCCCAGCGGATCTATGAGCAGTTCTTC. It specifies CAWISSGGAQRIYEQFF.

This clone was observed a handful of times. The V gene is TRBV2, the J gene TRBJ1-2; D not certain. The CDR3 runs 14 residues. V dropped 2 bases and J dropped 0 bases, with 7 bases sitting between them. Germline-derived CDR1 and CDR2 are SNHLY and FYNNEI. Here the CDR3 DNA reads TGTGCCAGCAGTGAACACCCCGCTAACTATGGCTACACCTTC. Amino acid sequence: CASSEHPANYGYTF.

The genes are TRBV5-4 and TRBJ2-1; 8 nucleotides line up with TRBD2. This CDR3 has 16 residues. V gave up 1 base and J gave up 10 bases; unmatched junction bases: 13. The germline gives CDR1 SGHNT, CDR2 YYREEE (reference sequence). CDR3 sequence reads: CASSLPARGGPPEQFF. The CDR3 coding sequence is TGTGCCAGCAGCTTGCCGGCCCGCGGGGGGCCCCCGGAGCAGTTCTTC.

This CDR3 reads CASSLPQANTGELFF. The CDR3 nucleotides are TGTGCCAGCAGCTTGCCCCAGGCGAACACCGGGGAGCTGTTTTTT. The chain is built from TRBV5-6 and TRBJ2-2; no firm D call. This CDR3 has 15 amino acids. CDR1 and CDR2 (germline): SGHDT, YYEEEE. V dropped 1 base and J dropped 0 bases, with 7 bases sitting between them.

This clone was observed a handful of times. The chain carries TRBV30 and TRBJ1-2, with 11 bases identical to TRBD1. The CDR3 covers 17 residues. Germline loops: CDR1 GTSNPN, CDR2 SVGIG (reference sequence). V gave up 8 bases and J gave up 6 bases; unmatched junction bases: 20. CDR3 residues: CAETRALGTGGFNGYTF. The CDR3 bases are TGTGCCGAAACCAGGGCCCTAGGGACAGGGGGTTTCAATGGCTACACCTTC.

V usage is TRBV27 and J usage is TRBJ2-3, with D perhaps TRBD1 or TRBD2 (5 bases each). The V end was cut by 6 bases, the J end by 4 bases, with 11 bases between. The CDR3 spans 13 residues. The germline V gene has CDR1 MNHEY and CDR2 SMNVEV (reference sequence). CDR3 DNA: TGTGCCAGCAGCGGGCTGGGGGCAGATACGCAGTATTTT. Its translation: CASSGLGADTQYF.

The rearrangement joins TRBV27 to TRBJ2-5; 7 bases agree with TRBD1. The junction had 6 bases not matched to a gene; V was cut back by 3 bases and J by 2 bases. The CDR3 is 15 residues long. Germline V lookup: CDR1 MNHEY, CDR2 SMNVEV (reference sequence). The CDR3: CASSFTGVGQETQYF. CDR3 DNA sequence: TGTGCCAGCAGTTTCACAGGGGTCGGGCAAGAGACCCAGTACTTC.

The chain is built from TRBV5-1 and TRBJ2-7; no firm D call. Per the germline V gene, CDR1 is SGHRS and CDR2 is YFSETQ. V lost 0 bases, J lost 4 bases, and 20 bases lay in between. The CDR3 consists of 17 residues. The CDR3 DNA sequence: TGCGCCAGCAGCTTGGTGGGAACCGGGTTAAGCATATACGAGCAGTACTTC. Translation gives CASSLVGTGLSIYEQYF.

This clone was counted a few times. V is TRBV7-2 and J is TRBJ1-2; D remains ambiguous. The germline V gene encodes CDR1 SGHTA and CDR2 FQGNSA. V was pared by 1 base and J by 4 bases, with 10 bases between. The CDR3 has 14 amino acids. Here the CDR3 DNA reads TGTGCCAGCAGCTTAGATGTGGGTTCCTATGGCTACACCTTC. It translates to CASSLDVGSYGYTF.

This chain links TRBV7-8 with TRBJ2-7; 14 nucleotides align to TRBD2. The V gene's germline CDR1 is SGHVS and CDR2 FQNEAQ. The CDR3 is made up of 18 amino acids. The J segment lost 1 base and the V segment lost 7 bases, leaving 12 bases of the junction unmatched. CDR3 DNA sequence: TGTGCCAGCAAGAGGACCGGACTAGCGGGGGGTATATCCTACGAGCAGTACTTC. It specifies CASKRTGLAGGISYEQYF.

The chain has TRBV6-5 and TRBJ1-4; D not certain. The CDR3 sequence is 12 residues long. Germline V CDR1 and CDR2: MNHEY, SVGAGI. CDR3 sequence: CVSRAVNEKLFF. The CDR3, as DNA: TGTGTCTCAAGGGCGGTTAATGAAAAACTGTTTTTT.

This clone was detected a few times. V is TRBV9 and J is TRBJ1-3; D remains unclear. The CDR3 is 14 amino acids. The V and J ends lost 0 bases and 4 bases respectively, with 8 bases between them. Germline CDR1 SGDLS, CDR2 YYNGEE. The CDR3 spells CASSVGLEGNTIYF. CDR3 bases: TGTGCCAGCAGCGTAGGCCTGGAGGGAAACACCATATATTTT.

This clone appeared a few times. The chain recombines TRBV30 with TRBJ1-1; no reliable D call. The V gene lost 7 bases and the J gene lost 0 bases, with 18 bases spanning the gap. The CDR3 has 15 amino acids. From germline, CDR1 is GTSNPN and CDR2 SVGIG (reference sequence). CDR3 in amino acids: CALAAGTFMNTEAFF. As DNA, the CDR3 is TGTGCCTTGGCTGCAGGCACCTTTATGAACACTGAAGCTTTCTTT.

This clone was seen only a few times. This chain links TRBV9 with TRBJ2-1, with 8 bases lining up with TRBD2. After removal of 0 bases from V and 5 bases from J, the junction contained 7 bases not matched to a gene. Germline lookup yields CDR1 SGDLS and CDR2 YYNGEE. The CDR3 is 16 residues long. Written as DNA, the CDR3 is TGTGCCAGCAGCGTAGTTGGGACTAGTCTTGACAATGAGCAGTTCTTC. It encodes CASSVVGTSLDNEQFF.

This clone has just one count. An end of the junction differs from the germline gene, which may be a read error. The chain uses TRBV5-1 and TRBJ1-1, with D uncertain. In germline, CDR1 is SGHRS, CDR2 YFSETQ. This CDR3 region has 14 residues. CDR3 in DNA: TGCGCCAGCAGCCCCGATACAGAGAACTCTGAAGCTTTCTTT. It encodes CASSPDTENSEAFF.

The V call is TRBV19, the J call TRBJ1-5; TRBD1 matches 7 bases. The V segment lost 5 bases and the J segment 2 bases; nucleotides outside the gene matches: 9. The germline CDR1 and CDR2 sequences are LNHDA and SQIVND (reference sequence). The CDR3 contains 16 residues. The CDR3 loop is CASSRTGALGNQPQHF. The CDR3, as DNA: TGTGCCAGTAGTCGAACAGGGGCCTTGGGCAATCAGCCCCAGCATTTT.